Listed below are T cell receptor beta chains from one sample, sequenced in a study of blood T cells in healthy people across ages. TCRdb reanalysed the 5' RACE reads using MiXCR and keeps one entry per CDR3 protein. The sample yields some 930,000 distinct CDR3 sequences, roughly 28% seen once. These same data were also listed under a study on T cells of mothers and their children.

The sequencing sample was made of blood. The source of these receptors is a woman in her 40s in good health. CDR3s include the opening cysteine and the closing phenylalanine or tryptophan. The order of the fields is V gene, D gene, clone size, J gene, CDR3 DNA, CDR3 protein. The D gene is left open where the match is weak. The size of a clone is reported for some rows only, either as once, few or many, or as a class for expanded clones.

V: TRBV24-1; D: .; size: many; J: TRBJ2-7; DNA: TGTGCCACCAGTGACCCGGGAAGGGGGCAGTACTTC; CDR3: CATSDPGRGQYF
V: TRBV2; D: TRBD1; size: .; J: TRBJ1-1; DNA: TGTGCCAGCAGGATAGGGACAGGGGAGCGCGAAGCTTTCTTT; CDR3: CASRIGTGEREAFF
V: TRBV5-6; D: TRBD1; size: few; J: TRBJ1-5; DNA: TGTGCCAGCCTCCCCCCCGGGACAGGGAATCAGCCCCAGCATTTT; CDR3: CASLPPGTGNQPQHF
V: TRBV28; D: TRBD1; size: few; J: TRBJ1-2; DNA: TGTGCCAGCAGTTTACGGGGACAGGAGATAGGCGATGGTTACACCTTC; CDR3: CASSLRGQEIGDGYTF
V: TRBV7-2; D: TRBD2; size: once; J: TRBJ2-5; DNA: TGTGCCAGCAGCTTAAACAGTAAGACTAGCGTAGAGACCCAGTACTTC; CDR3: CASSLNSKTSVETQYF
V: TRBV28; D: .; size: few; J: TRBJ2-4; DNA: TGTGCCAGCAGTTTAGCCCTTAGCGGCCTTCAGTACTTC; CDR3: CASSLALSGLQYF
V: TRBV20-1; D: .; size: .; J: TRBJ2-1; DNA: TGCAGTGCAACGAGGTCCCTGGGGGGTTGGGGCAATGAGCAGTTCTTC; CDR3: CSATRSLGGWGNEQFF
V: TRBV6-6; D: TRBD1; size: .; J: TRBJ1-5; DNA: TGTGCCAGCAGTTACGGGACAGGGAAACATAGTCAGCCCCAGCATTTT; CDR3: CASSYGTGKHSQPQHF
V: TRBV4-1; D: .; size: few; J: TRBJ1-1; DNA: TGCGCCAGCAGCCAAGAATTAGGGTTGAACACTGAAGCTTTCTTT; CDR3: CASSQELGLNTEAFF
V: TRBV29-1; D: .; size: .; J: TRBJ2-4; DNA: TGCAGCGTTGATCTGCCCAGGGGATCAGGAGAGCAGTACTTC; CDR3: CSVDLPRGSGEQYF
V: TRBV14; D: .; size: few; J: TRBJ2-1; DNA: TGTGCCAGCAGCCAACGAGGGGGAGGTCCTTACAATGAGCAGTTCTTC; CDR3: CASSQRGGGPYNEQFF
V: TRBV7-8; D: .; size: many; J: TRBJ2-3; DNA: TGTGCCAGCAGCAGGAAAGATACGCAGTATTTT; CDR3: CASSRKDTQYF
V: TRBV20-1; D: TRBD1; size: few; J: TRBJ1-5; DNA: TGCGGTGCTAGACGGACAGGCCTTAGTCAACCCCAGCATTTT; CDR3: CGARRTGLSQPQHF
V: TRBV5-1; D: .; size: .; J: TRBJ1-4; DNA: TGCGCCAGCAGCAGTCAGCCACAGGCAACTAATGAAAAACTGTTTTTT; CDR3: CASSSQPQATNEKLFF
V: TRBV4-1; D: .; size: many; J: TRBJ2-1; DNA: TGCGCCAGCAGCCCCGGGACTCCAACCTACAATGAGCAGTTCTTC; CDR3: CASSPGTPTYNEQFF
V: TRBV27; D: .; size: .; J: TRBJ1-1; DNA: TGTGCCAGCAGTTTATCGGGCAGGGGCGGTGATGAAGCTTTCTTT; CDR3: CASSLSGRGGDEAFF
V: TRBV21-1; D: .; size: .; J: TRBJ2-4; DNA: TGTGCCAGCAGCACAAAGAGCCTAGCGGGTTTTCAGTACTTC; CDR3: CASSTKSLAGFQYF
V: TRBV10-3; D: .; size: many; J: TRBJ2-7; DNA: TGTGCCATCAGTGAGGCAGGGACGGAACTCTACGAGCAGTACTTC; CDR3: CAISEAGTELYEQYF
V: TRBV20-1; D: .; size: many; J: TRBJ1-6; DNA: TGCAGTGCTAGGATACAGGGCAGTAATTCACCCCTCCACTTT; CDR3: CSARIQGSNSPLHF
V: TRBV5-1; D: .; size: few; J: TRBJ1-1; DNA: TGCGCCAGCAAAACCGGGACGGGGAACACTGAAGCTTTCTTT; CDR3: CASKTGTGNTEAFF
V: TRBV5-1; D: TRBD1; size: .; J: TRBJ1-1; DNA: TGCGCCAGCAGGCCGACAGGGGGCGCGTATCCTGAAGCTTTCTTT; CDR3: CASRPTGGAYPEAFF
V: TRBV28; D: .; size: .; J: TRBJ1-5; DNA: TGTGCCAGCAGTAAGATTAGCAATCAGCCCCGGCATTTT; CDR3: CASSKISNQPRHF
V: TRBV6-5; D: .; size: .; J: TRBJ1-1; DNA: TGTGCCAGCAGTTACAGGGAGCACAGAAACACTGAAGCTTTCTTT; CDR3: CASSYREHRNTEAFF
V: TRBV4-1; D: .; size: .; J: TRBJ2-7; DNA: TGCGCCAGCAGCCCAGTCGGAGGGGACACCGAGCAGTACTTC; CDR3: CASSPVGGDTEQYF
V: TRBV24-1; D: .; size: many; J: TRBJ2-1; DNA: TGTGCCACCAGTGATGGGGTACAGGGAGAGCAGTTCTTC; CDR3: CATSDGVQGEQFF
V: TRBV20-1; D: TRBD1; size: many; J: TRBJ1-2; DNA: TGCAGTGCACCCCGGACAGGGGATAGGAACTATGGCTACACCTTC; CDR3: CSAPRTGDRNYGYTF
V: TRBV6-5; D: .; size: many; J: TRBJ1-2; DNA: TGTGCCAGCAGTTACTATCCCCGCCGAGCTAACTATGGCTACACCTTC; CDR3: CASSYYPRRANYGYTF
V: TRBV11-2; D: TRBD2; size: few; J: TRBJ2-5; DNA: TGTGCCAGCAGCTCCCGACTAGCGGGGGGGTTCCAAGAGACCCAGTACTTC; CDR3: CASSSRLAGGFQETQYF
V: TRBV20-1; D: TRBD1; size: .; J: TRBJ1-1; DNA: TGCAGTGCCTACCCACCGCTCGGACAGGGCAACACTGAAGCTTTCTTT; CDR3: CSAYPPLGQGNTEAFF
V: TRBV20-1; D: .; size: .; J: TRBJ2-5; DNA: TGCAGTGCTAGTAACCACCGGCCGGGTTCAGAGACCCAGTACTTC; CDR3: CSASNHRPGSETQYF
V: TRBV9; D: .; size: few; J: TRBJ2-1; DNA: TGTGCCAGCAGCGTAGCAGGTCATGAGCAGTTCTTC; CDR3: CASSVAGHEQFF
V: TRBV7-6; D: TRBD2; size: few; J: TRBJ2-3; DNA: TGTGCCAGCAGTGCGGCGATAGCGGGGGACACAGATACGCAGTATTTT; CDR3: CASSAAIAGDTDTQYF
V: TRBV24-1; D: .; size: many; J: TRBJ1-5; DNA: TGTGCCACCAACTCTCCCCAGCATTTT; CDR3: CATNSPQHF
V: TRBV2; D: .; size: few; J: TRBJ2-3; DNA: TGTGCCATCCGACAGGACACTAGCACAGATACGCAGTATTTT; CDR3: CAIRQDTSTDTQYF
V: TRBV4-3; D: TRBD1; size: many; J: TRBJ2-6; DNA: TGCGCCAGCAGCCCACGGACAGGGGTCGTCTCTGGGGCCAACGTCCTGACTTTC; CDR3: CASSPRTGVVSGANVLTF
V: TRBV12-3/TRBV12-4; D: TRBD1; size: .; J: TRBJ2-3; DNA: TGTGCCAGCGCCGGGTGGGACAGGATCACAGATACGCAGTATTTT; CDR3: CASAGWDRITDTQYF
V: TRBV5-1; D: TRBD2; size: .; J: TRBJ2-2; DNA: TGCGCCAGCAGCTTTCAGCGGGGGTTGAACACCGGGGAGCTGTTTTTT; CDR3: CASSFQRGLNTGELFF
V: TRBV20-1; D: TRBD1; size: .; J: TRBJ1-2; DNA: TGCAGTGCTAGATCCGCGACAGGGGAAGAGAGTGGCTACACCTTC; CDR3: CSARSATGEESGYTF
V: TRBV10-3; D: .; size: .; J: TRBJ2-1; DNA: TGTGCCATCAGTGAGTACAGGGTCTACAATGAGCAGTTCTTC; CDR3: CAISEYRVYNEQFF
V: TRBV9; D: TRBD2; size: many; J: TRBJ2-5; DNA: TGTGCCAGCAGCGCCTTTAGCGGGCTGCAAGAGACCCAGTACTTC; CDR3: CASSAFSGLQETQYF
V: TRBV2; D: TRBD1; size: few; J: TRBJ1-2; DNA: TGTGCCAGCAGGACAGGGGGCGCGTCTGGCTACACCTTC; CDR3: CASRTGGASGYTF
V: TRBV11-1; D: TRBD1; size: few; J: TRBJ2-7; DNA: TGTGCCAGCAGCGAGCCGGGACAGGGAGTCTACGAGCAGTACTTC; CDR3: CASSEPGQGVYEQYF
V: TRBV12-3/TRBV12-4; D: .; size: few; J: TRBJ1-1; DNA: TGTGCCAGCAGTAGCGCAGACAGACTGAACACTGAAGCTTTCTTT; CDR3: CASSSADRLNTEAFF
V: TRBV20-1; D: TRBD1; size: .; J: TRBJ1-2; DNA: TGCAGTGCTAGAGTGTGGACAGGGGGCGCACACTATGGCTACACCTTC; CDR3: CSARVWTGGAHYGYTF
V: TRBV13; D: .; size: .; J: TRBJ1-1; DNA: TGTGCCAGCCGACTCACGACGGCTGTGAACACTGAAGCTTTCTTT; CDR3: CASRLTTAVNTEAFF
V: TRBV9; D: .; size: .; J: TRBJ2-7; DNA: TGTGCCAGCAGCGGAGCTCTCGGCACCTACGAGCAGTACTTC; CDR3: CASSGALGTYEQYF
V: TRBV7-8; D: .; size: few; J: TRBJ2-3; DNA: TGTGCCAGCAGCATACGACGGCTTAGCACAGATACGCAGTATTTT; CDR3: CASSIRRLSTDTQYF
V: TRBV29-1; D: TRBD1; size: many; J: TRBJ2-1; DNA: TGCAGCGTTGAGGGGGGACAGGGAAAATACAATGAGCAGTTCTTC; CDR3: CSVEGGQGKYNEQFF
V: TRBV7-2; D: TRBD2; size: few; J: TRBJ2-7; DNA: TGTGCCAGCAGTCAACGGACTAGCGGGGGGGCGATTGAGCAGTACTTC; CDR3: CASSQRTSGGAIEQYF
V: TRBV27; D: TRBD2; size: many; J: TRBJ2-7; DNA: TGTGCCAGCAGTTTAACTAGCGGGGGAACCTACGAGCAGTACTTC; CDR3: CASSLTSGGTYEQYF
V: TRBV19; D: .; size: .; J: TRBJ1-1; DNA: TGTGCCTGTAGCCCGATGAGGGGTAGGACTGAAGCTTTCTTT; CDR3: CACSPMRGRTEAFF
V: TRBV7-8; D: .; size: few; J: TRBJ1-2; DNA: TGTGCCAGCAGCTTAGACGAGACGGGAATCTATGGCTACACCTTC; CDR3: CASSLDETGIYGYTF
V: TRBV6-5; D: .; size: many; J: TRBJ2-1; DNA: TGTGCCAGCAGTTCCACAAGAGGTTTCTCCTACAATGAGCAGTTCTTC; CDR3: CASSSTRGFSYNEQFF
V: TRBV11-2; D: TRBD1; size: many; J: TRBJ2-3; DNA: TGTGCCAGCAGCTTCGGACAGGGGGTCACAGATACGCAGTATTTT; CDR3: CASSFGQGVTDTQYF
V: TRBV4-1; D: .; size: many; J: TRBJ1-1; DNA: TGCGCCAGCAGCCAAGATAACTGGAGGCTCGCGGCTTTCTTT; CDR3: CASSQDNWRLAAFF